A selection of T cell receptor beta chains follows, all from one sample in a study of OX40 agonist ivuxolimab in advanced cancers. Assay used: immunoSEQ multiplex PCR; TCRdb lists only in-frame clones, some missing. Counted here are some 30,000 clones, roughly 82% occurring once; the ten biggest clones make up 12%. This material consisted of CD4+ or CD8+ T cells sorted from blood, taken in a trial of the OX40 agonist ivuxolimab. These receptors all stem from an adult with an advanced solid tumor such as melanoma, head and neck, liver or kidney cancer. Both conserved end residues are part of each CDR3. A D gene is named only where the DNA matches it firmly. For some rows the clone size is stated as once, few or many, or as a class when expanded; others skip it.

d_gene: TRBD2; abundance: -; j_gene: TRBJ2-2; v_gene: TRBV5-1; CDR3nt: TGCGCCAGCAGCCCCCCGCGGGGGGGCCTGAACACCGGGGAGCTGTTTTTT; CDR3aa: CASSPPRGGLNTGELFF
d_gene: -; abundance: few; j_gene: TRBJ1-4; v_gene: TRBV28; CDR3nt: TGTGCCAGCAAACAGGGTGGAACTAATGAAAAACTGTTTTTT; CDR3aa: CASKQGGTNEKLFF
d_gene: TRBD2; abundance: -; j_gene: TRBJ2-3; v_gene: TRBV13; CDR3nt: TGTGCCAGCAGCTTAGGCCTAGGGAGCGGGGGGAGCACAGATACGCAGTATTTT; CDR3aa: CASSLGLGSGGSTDTQYF
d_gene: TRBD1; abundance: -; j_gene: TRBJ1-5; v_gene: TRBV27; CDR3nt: TGTGCCAGCAGTCCAGGACAGGGTACTCAGCCCCAGCATTTT; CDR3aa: CASSPGQGTQPQHF
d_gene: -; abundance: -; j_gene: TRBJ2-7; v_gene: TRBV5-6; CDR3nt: TGTGCCAGCAGCTTGTTGGGGGACCACGAGCAGTACTTC; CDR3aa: CASSLLGDHEQYF
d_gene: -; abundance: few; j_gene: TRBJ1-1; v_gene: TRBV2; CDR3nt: TGTGCCAGCAGGGGAGGGGATTTGGGGACTGAAGCTTTCTTT; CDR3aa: CASRGGDLGTEAFF
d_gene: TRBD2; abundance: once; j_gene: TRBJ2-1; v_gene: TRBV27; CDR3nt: TGTGCCAGCAGCCTCGGGACTAGCGGGGGGCCCTCCGACAATGAGCAGTTCTTC; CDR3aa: CASSLGTSGGPSDNEQFF
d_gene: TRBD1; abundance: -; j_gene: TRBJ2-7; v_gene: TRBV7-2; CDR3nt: TGTGCCAGCAGCTTACCCCGGGACAGGATCTCCTACGAGCAGTACTTC; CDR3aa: CASSLPRDRISYEQYF
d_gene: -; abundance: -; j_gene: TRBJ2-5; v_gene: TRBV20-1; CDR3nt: TGCAGTGCTAGAGAGGGGGTCGACCAGTACTTC; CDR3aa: CSAREGVDQYF
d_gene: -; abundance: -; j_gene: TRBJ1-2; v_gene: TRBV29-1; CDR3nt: TGCAGCGTTGAAGAGTATGTAACTAACTATGGCTACACCTTC; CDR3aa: CSVEEYVTNYGYTF
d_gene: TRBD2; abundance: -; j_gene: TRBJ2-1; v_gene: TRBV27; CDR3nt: TGTGCCAGCAGTTTAGGAAGGCGGGAGGGCCTCTACAATGAGCAGTTCTTC; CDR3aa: CASSLGRREGLYNEQFF
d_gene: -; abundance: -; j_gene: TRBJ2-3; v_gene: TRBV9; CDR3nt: TGTGCCACCTCCCCTAGCGGCACAGATACGCAGTATTTT; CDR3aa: CATSPSGTDTQYF
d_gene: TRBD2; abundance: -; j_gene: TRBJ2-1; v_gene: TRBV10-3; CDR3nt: TGTGCCATCAGTGGGACTAGCGGTATCAATGAGCAGTTCTTC; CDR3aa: CAISGTSGINEQFF
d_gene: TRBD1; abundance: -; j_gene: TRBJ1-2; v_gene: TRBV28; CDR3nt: TGTGCCAGCAGTCACCAGACACCAGATCCCAGACAGGGGCCGATGTATGGCTACACCTTC; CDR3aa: CASSHQTPDPRQGPMYGYTF
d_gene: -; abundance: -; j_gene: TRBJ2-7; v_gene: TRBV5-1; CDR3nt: TGTGCCAGTAGCTTGGGGACCGGATCCCTCCGGTACGAGCAGTACTTC; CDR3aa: CASSLGTGSLRYEQYF
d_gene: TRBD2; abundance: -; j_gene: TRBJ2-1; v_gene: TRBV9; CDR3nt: TGTGCCAGCACCACAGCGGGGACCCCCTACAATGAGCAGTTCTTC; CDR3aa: CASTTAGTPYNEQFF
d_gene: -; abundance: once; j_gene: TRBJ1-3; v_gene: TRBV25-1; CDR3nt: TGTGCCAGCAAGGCCAGCTCTGGAAACACCATATATTTT; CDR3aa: CASKASSGNTIYF
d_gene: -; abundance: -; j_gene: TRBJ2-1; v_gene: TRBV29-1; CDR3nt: TGCAGCGTTGAATTATTTATGGCAGAGAAGTACAATGAGCAGTTCTTC; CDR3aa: CSVELFMAEKYNEQFF
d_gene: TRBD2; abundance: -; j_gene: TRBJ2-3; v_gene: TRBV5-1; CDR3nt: TGCGCCAGCAGCTATCGACTAGCGGGAACAAGCACAGATACGCAGTATTTT; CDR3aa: CASSYRLAGTSTDTQYF
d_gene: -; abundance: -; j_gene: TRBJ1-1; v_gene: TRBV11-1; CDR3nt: TGTGCCAGCAGTTCGGGACTGATCAACACTGAAGCTTTCTTT; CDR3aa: CASSSGLINTEAFF
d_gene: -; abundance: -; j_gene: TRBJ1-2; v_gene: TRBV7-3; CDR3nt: TGTGCCAGCAGCTTAACCTGGCGGGAATATGGCTACACCTTC; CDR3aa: CASSLTWREYGYTF
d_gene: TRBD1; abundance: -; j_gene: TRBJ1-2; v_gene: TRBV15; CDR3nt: TGTGCCACCAGACGGGACAGCCTCTATGGCTACACCTTC; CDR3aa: CATRRDSLYGYTF
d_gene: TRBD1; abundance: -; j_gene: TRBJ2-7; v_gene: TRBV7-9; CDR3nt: TGTGCCAGCAGTTCGGGACAGAGCGAGCAGTACTTC; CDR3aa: CASSSGQSEQYF
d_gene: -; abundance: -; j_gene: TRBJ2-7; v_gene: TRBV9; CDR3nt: TGTGCCAGCAGCCCAGGCGGGTCAGTAGGGGAGCAGTACTTC; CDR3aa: CASSPGGSVGEQYF
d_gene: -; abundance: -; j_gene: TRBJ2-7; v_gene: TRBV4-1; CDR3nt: TGCGCCAGCAGCCATGCCGACTCAGGTGCCTACGAGCAGTACTTC; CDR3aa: CASSHADSGAYEQYF
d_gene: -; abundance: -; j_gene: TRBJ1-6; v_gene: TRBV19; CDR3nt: TGTGCCAGTAGTGTTTGGACAGAAGCTTCACCCCTCCACTTT; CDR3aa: CASSVWTEASPLHF
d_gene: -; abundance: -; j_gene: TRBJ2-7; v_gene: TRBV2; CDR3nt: TGTGCCAGCAACTCTCAGGAGGGTCCCGAGCAGTACTTC; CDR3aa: CASNSQEGPEQYF
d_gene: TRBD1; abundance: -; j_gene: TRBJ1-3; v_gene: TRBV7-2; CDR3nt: TGTGCCAGCAGCCCGAACCTCGTCAGGGGGCCAAGGTATTTT; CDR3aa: CASSPNLVRGPRYF
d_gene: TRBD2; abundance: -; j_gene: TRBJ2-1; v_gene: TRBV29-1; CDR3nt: TGCAGCGTTGAAGATCCTGCTAGCGGGAGGTACAATGAGCAGTTCTTC; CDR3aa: CSVEDPASGRYNEQFF
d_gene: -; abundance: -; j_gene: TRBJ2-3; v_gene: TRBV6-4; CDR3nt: TGTGCCAGCAGTATAGGGGGGTCGGCGACAGATACGCAGTATTTT; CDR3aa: CASSIGGSATDTQYF
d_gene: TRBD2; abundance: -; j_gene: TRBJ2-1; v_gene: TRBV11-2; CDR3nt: TGTGCCAGCAGCTTAGCCGGGGGGACCTACAATGAGCAGTTCTTC; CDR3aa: CASSLAGGTYNEQFF
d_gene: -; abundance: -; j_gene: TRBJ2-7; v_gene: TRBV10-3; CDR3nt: TGTGCCATCAGTGAGGGGCAGGCCTACGAGCAGTACTTC; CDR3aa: CAISEGQAYEQYF
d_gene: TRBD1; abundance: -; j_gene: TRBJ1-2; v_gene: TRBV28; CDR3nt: TGTGCCAGCAGACGAGGGACAGACTATGGCTACACCTTC; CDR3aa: CASRRGTDYGYTF
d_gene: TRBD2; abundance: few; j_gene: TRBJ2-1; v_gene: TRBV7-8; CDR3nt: TGTGCCAGCAGCCCAACGACTAGCGGATACAATGAGCAGTTCTTC; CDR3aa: CASSPTTSGYNEQFF
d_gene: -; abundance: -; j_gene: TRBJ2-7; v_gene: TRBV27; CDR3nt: TGTGCCAGCAGTTTGGACGCCGGACAGTCCTCCTACGAGCAGTACTTC; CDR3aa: CASSLDAGQSSYEQYF
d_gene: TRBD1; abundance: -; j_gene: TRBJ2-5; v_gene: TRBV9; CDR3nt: TGTGCCAGCAGCGTCGGGACAGGGGGCATTGCGGCCCAGTACTTC; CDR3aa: CASSVGTGGIAAQYF
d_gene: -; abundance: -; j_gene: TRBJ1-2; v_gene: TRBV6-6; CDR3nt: TGTGCCAGCAGTTCCCAGGGAGATGGCTACACCTTC; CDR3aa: CASSSQGDGYTF
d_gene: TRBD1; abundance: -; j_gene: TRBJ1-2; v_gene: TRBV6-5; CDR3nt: TGTGCCAGCAGTTACTCGGGACAGTACTATGGCTACACCTTC; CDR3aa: CASSYSGQYYGYTF
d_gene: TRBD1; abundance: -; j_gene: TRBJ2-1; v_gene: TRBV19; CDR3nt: TGTGCCAGTCAGGGGGCTGGGCGGGGTTACAATGAGCAGTTCTTC; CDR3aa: CASQGAGRGYNEQFF
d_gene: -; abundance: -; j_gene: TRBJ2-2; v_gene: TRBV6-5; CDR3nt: TGTGCCAGCAGTTATGCCACCGGGGAGCTGTTTTTT; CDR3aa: CASSYATGELFF
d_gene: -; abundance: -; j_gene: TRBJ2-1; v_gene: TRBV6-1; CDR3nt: TGTGCCAGCAGTGGGCCGACAGCTTTGCTTGACTATGAGCAGTTCTTC; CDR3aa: CASSGPTALLDYEQFF
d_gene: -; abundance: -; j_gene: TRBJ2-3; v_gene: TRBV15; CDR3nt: TGTGCCACCAGCGGATCCCAAGAAGATACGCAGTATTTT; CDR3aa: CATSGSQEDTQYF
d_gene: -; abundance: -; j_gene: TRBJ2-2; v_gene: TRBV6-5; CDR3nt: TGTGCCAGCAGTTACTCGGGGGGCGGCACCGGGGAGCTGTTTTTT; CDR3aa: CASSYSGGGTGELFF
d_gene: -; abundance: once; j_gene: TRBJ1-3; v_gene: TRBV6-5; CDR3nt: TGTGCCGCTAGGGGGGGGCCTGGAAACACCATATATTTT; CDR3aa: CAARGGPGNTIYF
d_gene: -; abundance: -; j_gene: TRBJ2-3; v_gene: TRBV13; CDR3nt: TGTGCCAGCAGCTCGGCCAGGGGTAGCACAGATACGCAGTATTTT; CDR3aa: CASSSARGSTDTQYF
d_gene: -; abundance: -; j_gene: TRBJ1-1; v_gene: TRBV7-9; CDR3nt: TGTGCCAGCAGCTCGGGTGGCACTGAAGCTTTCTTT; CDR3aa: CASSSGGTEAFF
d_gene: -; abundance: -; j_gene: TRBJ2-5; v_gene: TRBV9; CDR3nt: TGTGCCAGCAGCAGCCCGAGCCAGGGGCTAGAGACCCAGTACTTC; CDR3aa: CASSSPSQGLETQYF
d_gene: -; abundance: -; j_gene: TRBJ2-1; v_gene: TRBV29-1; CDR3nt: TGCAGCGTTGAGCGGGACAATGAGCAGTTCTTC; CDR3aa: CSVERDNEQFF
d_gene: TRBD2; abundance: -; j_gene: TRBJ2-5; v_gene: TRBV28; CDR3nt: TGTGCCAGCAGTCCTTCGTTAGGGACTAGCGGGAAAGAGACCCAGTACTTC; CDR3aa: CASSPSLGTSGKETQYF
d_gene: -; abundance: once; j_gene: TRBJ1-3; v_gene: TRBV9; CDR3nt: TGTGCCAGCAGCCCCCCACGGTCTGGAAACACCATATATTTT; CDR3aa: CASSPPRSGNTIYF
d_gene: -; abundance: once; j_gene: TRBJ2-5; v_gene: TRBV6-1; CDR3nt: TGTGCCAGCAGTGAAAAAGGAGGGGACCAAGAGACCCAGTACTTC; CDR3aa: CASSEKGGDQETQYF
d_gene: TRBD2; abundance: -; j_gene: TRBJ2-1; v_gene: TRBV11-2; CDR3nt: TGTGCCAGCAGCCCCGGACTAGCGGGATCAAACGAGCAGTTCTTC; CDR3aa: CASSPGLAGSNEQFF
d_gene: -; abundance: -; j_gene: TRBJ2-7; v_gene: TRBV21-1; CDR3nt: TGTGCCAGCAGCAAAATCGAGCGGGAGGCCGCGTACGAGCAGTACTTC; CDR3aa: CASSKIEREAAYEQYF
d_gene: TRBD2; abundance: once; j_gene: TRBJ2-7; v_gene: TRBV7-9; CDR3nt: TGTGCCAGCAGTCCACTAGGAGGGACTAGGGTCTACGAGCAGTACTTC; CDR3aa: CASSPLGGTRVYEQYF
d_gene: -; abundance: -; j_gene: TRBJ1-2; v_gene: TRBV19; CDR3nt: TGTGCCAGTAGTATGGGTGGAGGGCGCCACTATGGCTACACCTTC; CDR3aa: CASSMGGGRHYGYTF
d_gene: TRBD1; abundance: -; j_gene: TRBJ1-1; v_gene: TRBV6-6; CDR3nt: TGTGCCAGCGGGACAGGGGGCGGCACTGAAGCTTTCTTT; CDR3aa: CASGTGGGTEAFF
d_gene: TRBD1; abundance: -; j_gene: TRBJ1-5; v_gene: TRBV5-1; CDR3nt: TGCGCCAGCAGCGAGGGGACAGGGGGCGATCAGCCCCAGCATTTT; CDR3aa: CASSEGTGGDQPQHF
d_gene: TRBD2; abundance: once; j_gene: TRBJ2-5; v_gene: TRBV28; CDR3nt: TGTGCCAGCAGTTATGGAGGGGCGGGGGACGGCTTGGAGGAGACCCAGTACTTC; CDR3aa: CASSYGGAGDGLEETQYF
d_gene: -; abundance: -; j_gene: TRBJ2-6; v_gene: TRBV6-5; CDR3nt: TGTGCCAGCAGTTACATCGACTTCTCTGGGGCCAACGTCCTGACTTTC; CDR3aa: CASSYIDFSGANVLTF